This T cell receptor beta chain was observed in a study of T cell clonality in common variable immunodeficiency. General study findings and limits: CVID subjects showed higher TCRbeta clonality than healthy controls. Authors noted CVID clonality's cause needs subpopulation repertoire sequencing.

Germline V CDR1 and CDR2: LNHDA, SQIVND (reference sequence). CDR3 length equals 16 residues. Unmatched junction bases numbered 8, after V lost 3 bases and J lost 4 bases. Produced via immunoSEQ multiplex PCR; TCRdb's table is partial and in-frame only. Reported are some 50,000 clones, none seen only once; the ten largest carry about 1.8%. Caucasian heritage predominated among both patients and controls. This clone was seen ten or more times. No antigen is known for it. From the germline J gene comes the end of the CDR3, since the read stops 3 residues before it. Sequencing input: peripheral blood mononuclear cells. The sequence was collected from a person aged 18 to 69 in good health. The rearrangement uses TRBV19 and TRBJ2-3; 9 bases line up with TRBD2. The sequenced part of the CDR3 DNA is TGTGCCAGTAGTATTAATAGCGGGAGTGGTGCAGATACG. Amino acids: CASSINSGSGADT. The CDR3, in full, reads CASSINSGSGADTQYF.